The 8 T cell receptor beta chains presented below share a single source sample, sequenced in a study of Graves' ophthalmopathy and Graves' hyperthyroidism. Amplification of TCR beta CDR3 regions used RNA transcripts. The library came from an HTBI-primed first-round RT-PCR and a second-round multiplex PCR. Via MiXCR, TCRdb re-called the multiplex PCR reads, giving one row per CDR3 protein. The data contain roughly 400,000 distinct CDR3 sequences, less than 20% of them singletons. Sequences were obtained from peripheral blood. The receptors come from a young woman with stable Graves' hyperthyroidism.

There are many counts of this clonotype. Written as DNA, the CDR3 is TGTGCCAGCAGAGAAAGGGGGTCCTATGGCTACACCTTC. Residues: CASRERGSYGYTF. This chain joins TRBV12-3 or TRBV12-4 and TRBJ1-2, with a tentative D call TRBD1 (6 bases). The CDR3 extends over 13 amino acids. Trimming took 6 bases from V and 4 from J, leaving 12 bases between them.

The V call is TRBV6-1, the J call TRBJ2-7; TRBD1 aligns across 12 bases. This CDR3 contains 14 residues. V trimming: 1 base; J trimming: 7 bases; junction bases outside the gene matches: 2. The germline V gene has CDR1 MNHNS and CDR2 SASEGT. CDR3: CASSEGDRGREQYF. The CDR3 DNA sequence: TGTGCCAGCAGTGAAGGGGACAGGGGGCGAGAGCAGTACTTC.

The sample holds many counts of this clonotype. The chain employs TRBV11-2 and TRBJ2-2, with 9 positions matching TRBD1. Trimming cost V 5 bases and J 1 base; bases outside gene matches: 5. The CDR3 has 16 residues. Germline lookup yields CDR1 SGHAT and CDR2 FQNNGV. The CDR3 DNA reads as TGTGCCAGCAGCCGCTCGGGACAGGGGAACACCGGGGAGCTGTTTTTT. It encodes CASSRSGQGNTGELFF.

This clonotype was detected ten times or more. The gene calls are TRBV6-7 and TRBJ1-5, with a weak D call TRBD1 (5 bases). TRBV6-7 is given ORF status, its function remaining uncertain. V gave up 9 bases and J gave up 3 bases, with 18 bases separating them. CDR3 length: 15 residues. This chain's CDR3 is CARIQCPRDNQPQHF. The CDR3 bases are TGTGCCAGAATTCAATGTCCCAGGGACAATCAGCCCCAGCATTTT.

This clonotype was detected ten times or more. The chain links TRBV12-3 or TRBV12-4 to TRBJ1-6, with D possibly being TRBD1 (5 bases). This CDR3 has 14 residues. Trimming took off 5 bases at V and 9 bases at J, with 14 bases between the two ends. CDR3 sequence: CASSRTPGLSPLHF. In nucleotides, the CDR3 is TGTGCCAGCAGTAGAACACCAGGGCTTTCACCCCTCCACTTT.

This clonotype has a count of ten or more. The chain joins TRBV5-1 to TRBJ1-2; D is ambiguous. With 1 base removed from V and 2 bases from J, the gap between germline ends came to 6 bases. The CDR3 sequence is 13 residues long. Germline V gene lookup returns CDR1 SGHRS and CDR2 YFSETQ. In DNA form, the CDR3 reads TGCGCCAGCAGCTTGATGGTAAACTATGGCTACACCTTC. Translation gives CASSLMVNYGYTF.

V usage is TRBV6-2 or TRBV6-3 and J usage is TRBJ2-6; D gene ambiguous. V lost 5 bases to trimming and J lost 0 bases, with 11 bases between them. The CDR3 runs to 16 residues. CDR1 and CDR2 from the germline V gene are MNHEY and SVGEGT. This CDR3 is CASSPRSDSGANVLTF. In nucleotides, the CDR3 is TGTGCCAGCAGTCCCCGTTCGGACTCTGGGGCCAACGTCCTGACTTTC.

This clonotype showed up many times. V usage is TRBV24-1 and J usage is TRBJ1-5; D not resolved. The CDR3 extends over 15 amino acids. Germline V lookup: CDR1 KGHDR, CDR2 SFDVKD. V dropped 3 bases and J dropped 9 bases, with 17 bases sitting between them. The CDR3 coding sequence is TGTGCCACCAGTGATAGGGCTTCTTTTCCGGGGCCCCAGCATTTT. Translation: CATSDRASFPGPQHF.